This T cell receptor (beta chain) appears in the sequencing data of a study of blood T cell repertoires in COVID-19. Study details: Researchers got acute and convalescent COVID-19 samples from the United States, Italy and Spain.

This CDR3 has 16 residues. The germline V and J ends were trimmed by 3 bases and 1 base, with 12 bases remaining between them. The germline gives CDR1 MGHRA, CDR2 YSYEKL. Participant age was roughly 18 to 100 years, and participants resided in fewer than 30 US areas. The data were produced by immunoSEQ multiplex PCR, yet TCRdb's version contains in-frame clones alone and is incomplete. The sample includes about 180,000 clones, 89% of them seen just once. The genes are TRBV4-1 and TRBJ2-2, with D tentatively TRBD2 (5 bases). The origin of this receptor is a woman aged 40 to 55 with acute COVID-19. Sequenced sample: PBMCs or T cells enriched from blood (not recorded which). The CDR3 spells CASSHPSGLNTGELFF. The CDR3 DNA sequence: TGCGCCAGCAGCCACCCCAGCGGCCTGAACACCGGGGAGCTGTTTTTT.